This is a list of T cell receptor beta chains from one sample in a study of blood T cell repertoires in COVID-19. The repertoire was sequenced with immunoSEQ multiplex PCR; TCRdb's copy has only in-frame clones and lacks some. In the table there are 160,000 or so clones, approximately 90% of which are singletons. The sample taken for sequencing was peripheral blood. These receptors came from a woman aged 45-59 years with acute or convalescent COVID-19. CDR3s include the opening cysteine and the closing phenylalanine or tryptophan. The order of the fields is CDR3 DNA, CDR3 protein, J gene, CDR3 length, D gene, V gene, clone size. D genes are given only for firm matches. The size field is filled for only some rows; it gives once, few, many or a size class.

CDR3nt: TGTGCCAGCAGCTCACAACTAGCGGCCTACAATGAGCAGTTCTTC
CDR3aa: CASSSQLAAYNEQFF
j_gene: TRBJ2-1
len: 15
d_gene: TRBD2
v_gene: TRBV7-3
abundance: .

CDR3nt: TGTGCCAGCACCCCTCGGACAGGGGGAAACACCGGGGAGCTGTTTTTT
CDR3aa: CASTPRTGGNTGELFF
j_gene: TRBJ2-2
len: 16
d_gene: TRBD1
v_gene: TRBV5-8
abundance: .

CDR3nt: TGTGCCACCAGCAGAGCGGGACAGGGCTATGGCTACACCTTC
CDR3aa: CATSRAGQGYGYTF
j_gene: TRBJ1-2
len: 14
d_gene: TRBD1
v_gene: TRBV15
abundance: .

CDR3nt: TGTGCCAGCTCACTTTCCCGGGTCTCTGGAAACACCATATATTTT
CDR3aa: CASSLSRVSGNTIYF
j_gene: TRBJ1-3
len: 15
d_gene: .
v_gene: TRBV18
abundance: .

CDR3nt: TGTGCCAGCAGCCCGGGACAGATCAACAATGAGCAGTTCTTC
CDR3aa: CASSPGQINNEQFF
j_gene: TRBJ2-1
len: 14
d_gene: TRBD1
v_gene: TRBV5-5
abundance: .

CDR3nt: TGTGCCAGCAGTCCCGTCCTTGCAGCCCAGCATTTT
CDR3aa: CASSPVLAAQHF
j_gene: TRBJ1-5
len: 12
d_gene: .
v_gene: TRBV6-5
abundance: .

CDR3nt: TGTGCCAGCAGCTGGTCCGGGACAGACTCCTACAATGAGCAGTTCTTC
CDR3aa: CASSWSGTDSYNEQFF
j_gene: TRBJ2-1
len: 16
d_gene: TRBD1
v_gene: TRBV11-2
abundance: .

CDR3nt: TGTGCCAGCACCAGGACAGTAAACACTGAAGCTTTCTTT
CDR3aa: CASTRTVNTEAFF
j_gene: TRBJ1-1
len: 13
d_gene: .
v_gene: TRBV6-5
abundance: .

CDR3nt: TGTGCCAGTAGTCCCTCACTCGGGACAGGGGGCCGGTTCAGGTACAATGAGCAGTTCTTC
CDR3aa: CASSPSLGTGGRFRYNEQFF
j_gene: TRBJ2-1
len: 20
d_gene: TRBD1
v_gene: TRBV19
abundance: .

CDR3nt: TGCAGCGTTGTGGGACAGGGGCTATTGAACACTGAAGCTTTCTTT
CDR3aa: CSVVGQGLLNTEAFF
j_gene: TRBJ1-1
len: 15
d_gene: TRBD1
v_gene: TRBV29-1
abundance: few

CDR3nt: TGTGCCAGCAGCCAAGATCGGGCGGGGGCCTACGAGCAGTACTTC
CDR3aa: CASSQDRAGAYEQYF
j_gene: TRBJ2-7
len: 15
d_gene: TRBD2
v_gene: TRBV14
abundance: .

CDR3nt: TGTGCCATCAGGGCACAGGAACTCTATGGCTACACCTTC
CDR3aa: CAIRAQELYGYTF
j_gene: TRBJ1-2
len: 13
d_gene: .
v_gene: TRBV10-3
abundance: .

CDR3nt: TGTGCCACCAGTGACCCAGAGACAGGGGGTTACTCCTACGAGCAGTACTTC
CDR3aa: CATSDPETGGYSYEQYF
j_gene: TRBJ2-7
len: 17
d_gene: TRBD1
v_gene: TRBV24-1
abundance: few

CDR3nt: TGTGCCAGCAGCTTCACTAGCGGGACCGAGCAGTACTTC
CDR3aa: CASSFTSGTEQYF
j_gene: TRBJ2-7
len: 13
d_gene: TRBD2
v_gene: TRBV7-2
abundance: .

CDR3nt: TGTGCCAGAACAAGGGGGGGCCAGAGGGATACGCAGTATTTT
CDR3aa: CARTRGGQRDTQYF
j_gene: TRBJ2-3
len: 14
d_gene: .
v_gene: TRBV25-1
abundance: .

CDR3nt: TGCAGCGTGCGGACAGGGGCTAATGAAAAACTGTTTTTT
CDR3aa: CSVRTGANEKLFF
j_gene: TRBJ1-4
len: 13
d_gene: TRBD1
v_gene: TRBV29-1
abundance: .

CDR3nt: TGTGCCAGCAGCCCAGGGGGGACAGATACGCAGTATTTT
CDR3aa: CASSPGGTDTQYF
j_gene: TRBJ2-3
len: 13
d_gene: .
v_gene: TRBV9
abundance: once

CDR3nt: TGTGCCAGCTCACCACTTTACTCAAAGCCCCACAATGAGCAGTTCTTC
CDR3aa: CASSPLYSKPHNEQFF
j_gene: TRBJ2-1
len: 16
d_gene: .
v_gene: TRBV18
abundance: .

CDR3nt: TGTGCCTGGGGGGGTAGGGGCTTCACCGGGGAGCTGTTTTTT
CDR3aa: CAWGGRGFTGELFF
j_gene: TRBJ2-2
len: 14
d_gene: .
v_gene: TRBV30
abundance: .

CDR3nt: TGTGCCAGCAGTTCGGGACAGGGGGCGAACACTGAAGCTTTCTTT
CDR3aa: CASSSGQGANTEAFF
j_gene: TRBJ1-1
len: 15
d_gene: TRBD1
v_gene: TRBV6-5
abundance: .

CDR3nt: TGTGCCTGGGGAGGTTGGCCTGGCTACACCTTC
CDR3aa: CAWGGWPGYTF
j_gene: TRBJ1-2
len: 11
d_gene: .
v_gene: TRBV30
abundance: .

CDR3nt: TGTGCCAGCAGCTTGGCCACTAGCGTTTACTCCTACGAGCAGTACTTC
CDR3aa: CASSLATSVYSYEQYF
j_gene: TRBJ2-7
len: 16
d_gene: TRBD2
v_gene: TRBV7-2
abundance: .

CDR3nt: TGTGCCAGCAGTTTCTCCCACAGCATAAATGAAAAACTGTTTTTT
CDR3aa: CASSFSHSINEKLFF
j_gene: TRBJ1-4
len: 15
d_gene: .
v_gene: TRBV27
abundance: .

CDR3nt: TGTGCTACCCTTAAGGGGACTACTTCCTACAATGAGCAGTTCTTC
CDR3aa: CATLKGTTSYNEQFF
j_gene: TRBJ2-1
len: 15
d_gene: TRBD2
v_gene: TRBV12-5
abundance: .

CDR3nt: TGTGCCAGCTCATACGGGACAGAAGAGACCCAGTACTTC
CDR3aa: CASSYGTEETQYF
j_gene: TRBJ2-5
len: 13
d_gene: TRBD1
v_gene: TRBV18
abundance: .

CDR3nt: TGCGCCAGCAGCTCGGGACAGGGTGGCTACACCTTC
CDR3aa: CASSSGQGGYTF
j_gene: TRBJ1-2
len: 12
d_gene: TRBD1
v_gene: TRBV5-1
abundance: .

CDR3nt: TGTGCTAGTGGTTTTTACAGGAGCTCCTACGAGCAGTACTTC
CDR3aa: CASGFYRSSYEQYF
j_gene: TRBJ2-7
len: 14
d_gene: .
v_gene: TRBV12-5
abundance: .

CDR3nt: TGTGCCAGCACCTCAAGGGGGGGAAACACCATATATTTT
CDR3aa: CASTSRGGNTIYF
j_gene: TRBJ1-3
len: 13
d_gene: .
v_gene: TRBV2
abundance: few

CDR3nt: TGTGCCAGCAGGGAGCGGGGGGATGGAGCAGATACGCAGTATTTT
CDR3aa: CASRERGDGADTQYF
j_gene: TRBJ2-3
len: 15
d_gene: TRBD2
v_gene: TRBV2
abundance: .

CDR3nt: TGTGCCAGCCTCCGGGACAGGGGGCGAATTGGTAATTCACCCCTCCACTTT
CDR3aa: CASLRDRGRIGNSPLHF
j_gene: TRBJ1-6
len: 17
d_gene: TRBD1
v_gene: TRBV2
abundance: .

CDR3nt: TGTGCCAGCAGCCCTCGGACAGGTTTTAACTATGGCTACACCTTC
CDR3aa: CASSPRTGFNYGYTF
j_gene: TRBJ1-2
len: 15
d_gene: TRBD1
v_gene: TRBV11-3
abundance: .

CDR3nt: TGTGCCAGCAGTTACTCACAGGACACTGAAGCTTTCTTT
CDR3aa: CASSYSQDTEAFF
j_gene: TRBJ1-1
len: 13
d_gene: .
v_gene: TRBV6-5
abundance: .

CDR3nt: TGTGCCAGCAGCGGATCTAGCGGCGTGAACGAGCAGTACTTC
CDR3aa: CASSGSSGVNEQYF
j_gene: TRBJ2-7
len: 14
d_gene: TRBD2
v_gene: TRBV6-2/TRBV6-3
abundance: few

CDR3nt: TGTGCCAGCCTCGAGGGTACAGGGTATGGCTACACCTTC
CDR3aa: CASLEGTGYGYTF
j_gene: TRBJ1-2
len: 13
d_gene: .
v_gene: TRBV12-3/TRBV12-4
abundance: .

CDR3nt: TGTGCCAGCAGTGAAGGCGGAATCCAAGAGACCCAGTACTTC
CDR3aa: CASSEGGIQETQYF
j_gene: TRBJ2-5
len: 14
d_gene: .
v_gene: TRBV6-1
abundance: .

CDR3nt: TGTGCCAGCAGTTTAACAGGGGGTTGGACTGAAGCTTTCTTT
CDR3aa: CASSLTGGWTEAFF
j_gene: TRBJ1-1
len: 14
d_gene: TRBD1
v_gene: TRBV6-2/TRBV6-3
abundance: .

CDR3nt: TGCGCCAGCAGCCAAAACCCTAGCGGGGGGGTGGAAGAGACCCAGTACTTC
CDR3aa: CASSQNPSGGVEETQYF
j_gene: TRBJ2-5
len: 17
d_gene: TRBD2
v_gene: TRBV4-3
abundance: .